This note documents a single T cell receptor (beta chain) sequence. The antigen is undetermined. The sample is drawn from a study of PD-1 blockade in classical Hodgkin lymphoma. Whole-study results and caveats: CD4+ TCR diversity, unlike CD8+, rose significantly by C4D1. Individuals initiating nivolumab under 1 year after ASCT were excluded. When set against healthy donors, newly diagnosed patients were reported to show lower baseline TCR diversity.

Each patient experienced a relapse that followed autologous stem cell transplantation, and brentuximab vedotin exposure varied. Clones were sequenced by immunoSEQ multiplex PCR, and TCRdb holds only the in-frame ones, with some missing. The table shows about 84,000 clones, with around 90% occurring only once. The CDR3 totals 15 residues. V dropped 3 bases and J dropped 6 bases, with 17 bases sitting between them. CDR1 and CDR2 from the germline V gene are SGHTA and FQGNSA. The receptor was isolated from a human donor with classical Hodgkin lymphoma. The chain employs TRBV7-2 and TRBJ1-2, with D possibly matching TRBD1 (6 bases). The sequencing used peripheral blood mononuclear cells (PBMCs), collected at baseline. The CDR3 region is CASSFAQGTPNGYTF. The CDR3 DNA reads TGTGCCAGCAGCTTCGCCCAAGGGACACCTAATGGCTACACCTTC.